What follows are 21 T cell receptor beta chains derived from one specimen sequenced in a study of beta chain features in type 1 diabetes. Since all of the isolated RNA was reverse transcribed, expressed TCRB transcripts were what got sequenced. Sequencing used immunoSEQ multiplex PCR; TCRdb keeps in-frame clones, though not all of them. The data contain 150,000 to 200,000 clones, approximately 8.4% of them singletons. The sample was central memory CD4+ T cells from blood. All receptors come from a woman between 18 and 29 years old in good health.

The rearrangement uses TRBV20-1 and TRBJ2-1; D gene ambiguous. This CDR3 contains 11 residues. Germline V gene sequence: CDR1 DFQATT, CDR2 SNEGSKA (reference sequence). Trimming took 6 bases from V and 7 from J, leaving 10 bases between them. CDR3 bases: TGCAGTGCCCGCGCTCTAAATGAGCAGTTCTTC. Translating gives CSARALNEQFF.

This rearrangement joins TRBV7-3 to TRBJ2-1; 8 bases are shared with TRBD2. Germline V gene data show CDR1 as SGHTA and CDR2 as FQGTGA. The CDR3 extends over 14 amino acids. J gave up 5 bases and V 5 bases, and 5 bases lay outside the gene matches. This chain's CDR3 is CASSRGGRNNEQFF. As DNA, the CDR3 is TGTGCCAGCAGCCGGGGGGGCCGGAACAATGAGCAGTTCTTC. Full variable domain (missing parts from reference TRBV7-3 and TRBJ2-1): GAGVSQTPSNKVTEKGKYVELRCDPISGHTALYWYRQSLGQGPEFLIYFQGTGAADDSGLPNDRFFAVRPEGSVSTLKIQRTERGDSAVYLCASSRGGRNNEQFFGPGTRLTVL.

The rearrangement joins TRBV2 to TRBJ2-7; 8 nucleotides align to TRBD1. The V gene end was trimmed by 0 bases and the J gene end by 0 bases; junction bases not matched to a gene: 1. This CDR3 is built from 15 residues. Germline V gives CDR1 SNHLY, CDR2 FYNNEI. For the CDR3, the DNA is TGTGCCAGCAGTGAAGCGGACAGGGACTCCTACGAGCAGTACTTC. Its translation: CASSEADRDSYEQYF.

The chain carries TRBV5-1 and TRBJ1-2; weak D call: TRBD1 (6 bases). Germline V lookup: CDR1 SGHRS, CDR2 YFSETQ. The CDR3 sequence is 16 residues long. With 3 bases removed from V and 0 bases from J, the gap between germline ends came to 15 bases. CDR3 loop: CASSSDRDKSNYGYTF. DNA of the CDR3: TGCGCCAGCAGCTCAGACCGGGACAAGTCTAACTATGGCTACACCTTC.

This clone was recorded a few times. The V gene is TRBV5-1, the J gene TRBJ2-3; 8 nucleotides agree with TRBD2. This CDR3 contains 15 residues. V trimming: 4 bases; J trimming: 2 bases; junction bases outside the gene matches: 6. Per the germline V gene, CDR1 is SGHRS and CDR2 is YFSETQ. CDR3 in amino acids: CASSNSGADTDTQYF. CDR3 in DNA: TGCGCCAGCAGCAATAGCGGGGCTGACACAGATACGCAGTATTTT.

This clone was counted between two and nine times. This chain connects TRBV5-1 to TRBJ2-5; possibly TRBD1 for D (6 bases). The J call may be faulty, since TRBJ2-7 better matches the DNA end. CDR1 is SGHRS and CDR2 is YFSETQ in the germline V gene. CDR3 length: 16 amino acids. The chain's CDR3 is CASSLLGSGGGYEQYF. Written as DNA, the CDR3 is TGCGCCAGCAGCCTCCTGGGGAGTGGGGGCGGGTACGAGCAGTACTTC.

The chain joins TRBV6-6 to TRBJ2-5; 10 bases fit TRBD2. This CDR3 has 16 residues. CDR1 is MNHNY and CDR2 is SVGAGI in the germline V gene (reference sequence). The V gene end was trimmed by 5 bases and the J gene end by 4 bases; junction bases not matched to a gene: 10. The CDR3 region has the DNA TGTGCCAGCAGTCCCGTCCCCATAGCGGGGGGAGAGACCCAGTACTTC. Its translation is CASSPVPIAGGETQYF.

Notes on this clone: Other DNA variants within this sample encode the same CDR3. This chain uses TRBV6-6 with TRBJ2-7; TRBD2 matches 8 bases. CDR1 and CDR2 from the germline V gene are MNHNY and SVGAGI (reference sequence). This CDR3 spans 15 amino acids. Losses at the gene ends were 2 bases for V and 1 base for J; bases not matched to a gene: 4. CDR3 sequence reads: CASSYVRGGSYEQYF. CDR3 bases: TGTGCCAGCAGTTACGTCCGGGGGGGATCCTACGAGCAGTACTTC.

This clone has just a few counts. CDR3 in DNA: TGTGCCAGCAGTTACGGACTAGCGGAAGATACGCAGTATTTT. Encoded protein: CASSYGLAEDTQYF. The chain joins TRBV6-5 to TRBJ2-3; TRBD2 agrees at 10 bases. The V and J ends lost 2 bases and 5 bases, in that order; junction bases with no gene match: 1. CDR3 size: 14 residues. Germline V gives CDR1 MNHEY, CDR2 SVGAGI.

This clone was detected a few times. V is TRBV4-1 and J is TRBJ1-1; 8 nucleotides align to TRBD1. Germline V gives CDR1 MGHRA, CDR2 YSYEKL. This CDR3 comprises 14 residues. The V gene end was trimmed by 5 bases and the J gene end by 5 bases; junction bases not matched to a gene: 7. The CDR3 protein is CASSSPTGGTEAFF. The CDR3, as DNA: TGCGCCAGCAGCTCCCCTACAGGGGGGACTGAAGCTTTCTTT.

There are a few counts of this clone. J is TRBJ2-5 and V is TRBV7-2; no firm D call. The ends were cut back, 5 bases at V and 0 bases at J, with 16 bases in the middle. Germline V gives CDR1 SGHTA, CDR2 FQGNSA. This CDR3 contains 16 residues. DNA for the CDR3: TGTGCCAGCAGCCCGTACGGCAGGAATAACCAAGAGACCCAGTACTTC. As protein: CASSPYGRNNQETQYF.

This clone was counted between two and nine times. The CDR3: CASSLGGSNYGYTF. CDR3 nucleotides: TGTGCCAGCAGCTTGGGAGGGTCTAACTATGGCTACACCTTC. V and J are TRBV5-4 and TRBJ1-2; D is uncertain. Germline V gene lookup returns CDR1 SGHNT and CDR2 YYREEE (reference sequence). This CDR3 comprises 14 residues. V was trimmed by 0 bases and J by 0 bases, leaving 6 bases between them. Using reference TRBV5-4 and TRBJ1-2 for the parts outside the CDR3, the full variable domain is ETGVTQSPTHLIKTRGQQVTLRCSSQSGHNTVSWYQQALGQGPQFIFQYYREEENGRGNFPPRFSGLQFPNYSSELNVNALELDDSALYLCASSLGGSNYGYTFGSGTRLTVV.

The rearrangement links TRBV9 to TRBJ2-3, with D tentatively TRBD1 (6 bases). Trimming left V 0 bases short and J 0 bases short, with 14 bases between. The CDR3 has 17 amino acids. The germline gives CDR1 SGDLS, CDR2 YYNGEE. The CDR3 loop is CASSVEGVGSSTDTQYF. Here the CDR3 DNA reads TGTGCCAGCAGCGTAGAGGGGGTGGGCTCGAGCACAGATACGCAGTATTTT.

This clone was found a few times. The rearrangement uses TRBV4-2 and TRBJ2-6; TRBD1 is a possible D gene (5 bases). The germline CDR1 and CDR2 sequences are LGHNA and YNFKEQ. This CDR3 is built from 16 residues. V lost 4 bases to trimming and J lost 1 base, with 11 bases between them. Here the CDR3 reads CASSPTPGSGANVLTF. CDR3 nucleotides: TGTGCCAGCAGCCCCACCCCAGGGTCTGGGGCCAACGTCCTGACTTTC.

This clone was found a few times. The V call is TRBV5-1, the J call TRBJ2-3; D may be TRBD2 (6 bases). Per germline, CDR1 SGHRS and CDR2 YFSETQ. This CDR3 is built from 14 residues. V dropped 7 bases and J dropped 6 bases, with 18 bases sitting between them. The CDR3 region is CASRSGTGGDTQYF. Written as DNA, the CDR3 is TGCGCCAGCCGCTCCGGGACTGGGGGGGATACGCAGTATTTT. Variable domain in full (rest from reference TRBV5-1 and TRBJ2-3): KAGVTQTPRYLIKTRGQQVTLSCSPISGHRSVSWYQQTPGQGLQFLFEYFSETQRNKGNFPGRFSGRQFSNSRSEMNVSTLELGDSALYLCASRSGTGGDTQYFGPGTRLTVL.

The chain employs TRBV27 and TRBJ2-7; 9 positions match TRBD1. From germline, CDR1 is MNHEY and CDR2 SMNVEV (reference sequence). The CDR3 length is 14 residues. With V trimmed by 6 bases and J by 2 bases, 5 bases remained unmatched. The chain's CDR3 is CASRAGTGPYEQYF. In DNA, the CDR3 is TGTGCCAGCAGAGCCGGGACAGGGCCCTACGAGCAGTACTTC.

The chain carries TRBV5-1 and TRBJ2-5; a weak D match, TRBD1 (5 bases). The CDR3 sequence is 14 residues long. Germline CDR1 and CDR2: SGHRS and YFSETQ. V dropped 4 bases and J dropped 4 bases, with 14 bases sitting between them. CDR3 sequence reads: CASSHKGAGETQYF. CDR3 nucleotide sequence: TGCGCCAGCAGCCATAAAGGGGCAGGAGAGACCCAGTACTTC.

The chain recombines TRBV21-1 with TRBJ2-7; whether TRBD2, the table's D call, matches the DNA was not checked. TRBV21-1 is tagged as a pseudogene. The CDR3 is 13 amino acids. For the CDR3, the DNA is TGTGCCAGCAGAGAGCCCCTCCACTACGAGCAGTACTTC. Its translation: CASREPLHYEQYF.

The gene calls are TRBV18 and TRBJ1-1; D call uncertain. Germline CDR1 and CDR2: KGHSH and LQKENI. V shed 6 bases and J shed 4 bases, with 18 bases lying between them. This CDR3 has 15 amino acids. The CDR3 region has the DNA TGTGCCAGCTCTCCTACCCCCAGCCCAGGCACTGAAGCTTTCTTT. Residues: CASSPTPSPGTEAFF.

Ten or more counts support this clone. V gene TRBV25-1 combines with J gene TRBJ1-1; a possible D gene is TRBD1 (5 bases). Trimming removed 2 bases from V and 10 bases from J, with 17 bases in between. Germline CDR1 and CDR2: MGHDK and SYGVNS. The CDR3 has 14 residues. This CDR3 reads CASSENTGLMRAFF. In DNA form, the CDR3 reads TGTGCCAGCAGTGAAAATACAGGTTTAATGCGAGCTTTCTTT.

J is TRBJ2-5 and V is TRBV19; 11 positions agree with TRBD2. Unmatched junction bases numbered 6, after V lost 1 base and J lost 5 bases. CDR1 and CDR2 from the germline V gene are LNHDA and SQIVND (reference sequence). This CDR3 spans 16 amino acids. Here the CDR3 DNA reads TGTGCCAGTAGTATAGGACTAGCGGGAACTTCGGAGACCCAGTACTTC. Translating it yields CASSIGLAGTSETQYF. The variable domain in full, with the rest retrieved from reference TRBV19 and TRBJ2-5, is DGGITQSPKYLFRKEGQNVTLSCEQNLNHDAMYWYRQDPGQGLRLIYYSQIVNDFQKGDIAEGYSVSREKKESFPLTVTSAQKNPTAFYLCASSIGLAGTSETQYFGPGTRLLVL.